The clone carrying this T cell receptor (beta chain) has a handful of counts. Its antigen is not known. TCR alpha and TCR beta cDNA libraries with sample barcodes and UMIs came from 5'RACE using constant-segment primers. Each CDR3 protein is one row after TCRdb ran MiXCR on the 5' RACE reads. The table records around 340,000 distinct CDR3 sequences, around 20% of them present only once. This sample was included in a study of T-cell memory formation after mild COVID-19. Study-wide results and caveats: Whereas later expanders leaned CD4+, clones contracting day 15 to 85 showed a balanced CD4/CD8 makeup. Shrinking CD4+ clones resided mostly in CM and EM, and CD8+ ones in EMRA.

V gave up 6 bases and J gave up 6 bases, with 16 bases separating them. This CDR3 contains 14 residues. V usage is TRBV12-3 or TRBV12-4 and J usage is TRBJ2-3; D not certain. This receptor was obtained from an adult woman who had mild COVID-19 (a few samples of this study predate the infection). Cell type and time point are not known. The sequencing input was PBMCs or a T cell subset sorted from them (not recorded which). Written as DNA, the CDR3 is TGTGCCAGCAGCCCACTTGGATCAGCCGATACGCAGTATTTT. Translating it yields CASSPLGSADTQYF.